This TCR beta chain stems from a study of cytomegalovirus exposure and HLA in healthy donors. Study-level points and caveats: Indistinguishable V segments, including TRBV6-2 and TRBV6-3, were excluded. A later analysis by the authors found several of the most significant clusters apparently linked to common viral pathogens. The study found most TCR sequences rare, yet found some public TCRs in many donors.

PCR employed 60 Vbeta and 13 Jbeta primers. This table comes from immunoSEQ multiplex PCR, and its TCRdb copy is limited to in-frame clones, with some not included. The data show roughly 170,000 clones, about 80% seen once. Trimming took 4 bases from V and 3 from J; bases not matched to a gene: 6. CDR1 SGHNT and CDR2 YYREEE come from the germline V gene (reference sequence). The CDR3 is 15 residues long. As concerns this clone: Its antigen is not identified.

This receptor was obtained from a man aged 30 to 45 in good health and CMV-seronegative. The V call is TRBV5-4, the J call TRBJ1-3; TRBD1 agrees at 8 bases. Sequencing was performed on PBMCs. The CDR3 bases are TGTGCCAGCAGCGTGCAGGGGGCGGGTGGAAACACCATATATTTT. Residues: CASSVQGAGGNTIYF.